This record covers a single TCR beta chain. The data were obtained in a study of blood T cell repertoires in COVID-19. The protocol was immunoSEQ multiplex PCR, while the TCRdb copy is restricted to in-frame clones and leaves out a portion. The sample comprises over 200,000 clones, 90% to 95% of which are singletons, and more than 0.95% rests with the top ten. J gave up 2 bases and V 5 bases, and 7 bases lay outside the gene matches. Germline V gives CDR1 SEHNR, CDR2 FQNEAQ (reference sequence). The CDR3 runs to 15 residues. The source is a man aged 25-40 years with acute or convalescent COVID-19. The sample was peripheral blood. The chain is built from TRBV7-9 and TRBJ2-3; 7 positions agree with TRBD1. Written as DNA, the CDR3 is TGTGCCAGCAGCCGGGCAGACAGGGCCACAGATACGCAGTATTTT. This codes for CASSRADRATDTQYF.